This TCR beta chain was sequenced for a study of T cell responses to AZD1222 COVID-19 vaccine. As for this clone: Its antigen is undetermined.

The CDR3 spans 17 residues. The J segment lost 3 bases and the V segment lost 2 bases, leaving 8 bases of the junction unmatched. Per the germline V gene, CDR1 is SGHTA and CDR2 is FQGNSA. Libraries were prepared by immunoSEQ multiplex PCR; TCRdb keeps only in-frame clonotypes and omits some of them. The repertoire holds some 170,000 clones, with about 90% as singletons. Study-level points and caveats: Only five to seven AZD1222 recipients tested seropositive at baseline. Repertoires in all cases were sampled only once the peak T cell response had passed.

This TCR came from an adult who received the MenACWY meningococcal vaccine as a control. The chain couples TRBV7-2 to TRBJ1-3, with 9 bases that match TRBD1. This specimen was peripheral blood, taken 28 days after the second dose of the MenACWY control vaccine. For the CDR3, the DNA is TGTGCCAGCAGCTTAAATCGACAGGGGGGCGGTGGAAACACCATATATTTT. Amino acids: CASSLNRQGGGGNTIYF.